This note documents a single T cell receptor (beta chain) sequence. The antigen is unknown. The table came from immunoSEQ multiplex PCR; TCRdb's copy has only in-frame clones and leaves some out. This sample has 100,000 to 150,000 clones, with nearly 90% found just once. Separate from the roughly 720-subject first cohort was the approximately 120-subject validation cohort, to which the donors belonged. This sample stems from a study of cytomegalovirus exposure and HLA in healthy donors. Study-level results: Cytomegalovirus association was listed for around 180 TCR beta chains. Rarity marked most TCR sequences, yet some public TCRs occurred in many donors.

This CDR3 has 14 amino acids. Germline V CDR1 and CDR2: SGHRS, YFSETQ. Trimming removed 5 bases at V and 4 bases at J, with 16 bases between. Material: PBMCs. The V and J genes are TRBV5-1 and TRBJ2-7; D possibly corresponds to TRBD1 (6 bases). This TCR derives from a woman between 18 and 29 years old in good health and CMV-seronegative. DNA of the CDR3: TGCGCCAGCAGGCGGACAGCTGGGGCTTACGAGCAGTACTTC. Its translation: CASRRTAGAYEQYF.